The 5 T cell receptor beta chains in this list originate from one sample, sequenced in a study of CD8+ T cells in alopecia areata. Described treatment: oral pan-JAK inhibitor, 5-10 mg twice daily. RNA extraction and reverse transcription yielded cDNA as sequencing template. Only in-frame clones appear in the TCRdb table, and some are missing; sequencing was by immunoSEQ multiplex PCR. The sample shows 190,000 or so clones, about 60% of them seen only once. The specimen comprised CD8+ T cells sorted from blood, sampled at week 24, from a patient treated with tofacitinib. Receptors originate from a human donor with alopecia areata.

This clone appeared a few times. This chain uses TRBV6-6 with TRBJ2-5; D tentatively reads TRBD1 or TRBD2 (5 bases each). Germline values: CDR1 MNHNY, CDR2 SVGAGI (reference sequence). Trimming shortened V by 5 bases and J by 5 bases, and 12 bases separated the two germline ends. The CDR3 spans 13 residues. CDR3 bases: TGTGCCAGCAGTCCTCTAGCAGGGGAGACCCAGTACTTC. This sequence encodes CASSPLAGETQYF.

This chain joins TRBV2 and TRBJ1-2; the match to TRBD1 covers 7 bases. CDR3 length equals 16 residues. CDR1 and CDR2 from the germline V gene are SNHLY and FYNNEI. The trim removed 6 bases at V and 4 bases at J, leaving 14 bases unmatched. CDR3 coding DNA: TGTGCCAGCAGAGGGATTTGGACAGGATCGCCCTATGGCTACACCTTC. Translating gives CASRGIWTGSPYGYTF.

The chain employs TRBV7-2 and TRBJ2-5; no clear D gene. The V gene's germline CDR1 is SGHTA and CDR2 FQGNSA. V lost 1 base and J 5 bases, leaving 8 bases between the germline ends. The CDR3 sequence is 13 residues long. The CDR3 nucleotides read TGTGCCAGCAGCTTAGTTCAGCGTGAGACCCAGTACTTC. It specifies CASSLVQRETQYF.

This clone was counted between two and nine times. The chain combines TRBV11-2 with TRBJ2-7; D might be TRBD1 (6 bases). The CDR3 sequence is 14 residues long. With 7 bases removed from V and 4 bases from J, the gap between germline ends came to 17 bases. Germline CDR1 reads SGHAT; CDR2 reads FQNNGV. CDR3 amino acids: CASTYLAGEYEQYF. CDR3 nucleotides: TGTGCCAGCACCTACCTGGCAGGGGAGTACGAGCAGTACTTC. The full variable domain, with the rest looked up from reference TRBV11-2 and TRBJ2-7, is EAGVAQSPRYKIIEKRQSVAFWCNPISGHATLYWYQQILGQGPKLLIQFQNNGVVDDSQLPKDRFSAERLKGVDSTLKIQPAKLEDSAVYLCASTYLAGEYEQYFGPGTRLTVT.

There are a few counts of this clone. The V call is TRBV27, the J call TRBJ2-7; TRBD2 matches 10 bases. J gave up 6 bases and V 5 bases, and 7 bases lay outside the gene matches. In germline, CDR1 is MNHEY, CDR2 SMNVEV (reference sequence). The CDR3 covers 14 residues. The CDR3 here is CASSPAGGPIEQYF. CDR3 coding DNA: TGTGCCAGCAGTCCAGCGGGGGGGCCGATCGAGCAGTACTTC.